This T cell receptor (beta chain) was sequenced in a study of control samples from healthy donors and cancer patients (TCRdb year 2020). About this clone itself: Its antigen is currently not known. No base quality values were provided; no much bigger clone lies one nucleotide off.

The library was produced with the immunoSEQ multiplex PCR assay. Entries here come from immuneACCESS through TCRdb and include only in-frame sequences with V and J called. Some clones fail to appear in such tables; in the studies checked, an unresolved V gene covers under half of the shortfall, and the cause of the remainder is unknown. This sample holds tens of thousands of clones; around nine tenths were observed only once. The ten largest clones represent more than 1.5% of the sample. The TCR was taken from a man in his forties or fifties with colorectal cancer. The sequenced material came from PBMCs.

The DNA reads TGTGCCAGCACCCTCGGGCTATCCAGCTCCTACAATGAGCAGTTCTTC. This translates into CASTLGLSSSYNEQFF. The chain employs TRBV2 and TRBJ2-1; the D gene lacks a confident call. In the germline V gene, CDR1 corresponds to SNHLY and CDR2 to FYNNEI. At the junction V is shortened by 7 bases and J by 0 bases, with 16 bases in between. Including cysteine and phenylalanine, the CDR3 has 16 amino acids. CDR3 DNA only is kept here, 48 bases in frame from base 1.